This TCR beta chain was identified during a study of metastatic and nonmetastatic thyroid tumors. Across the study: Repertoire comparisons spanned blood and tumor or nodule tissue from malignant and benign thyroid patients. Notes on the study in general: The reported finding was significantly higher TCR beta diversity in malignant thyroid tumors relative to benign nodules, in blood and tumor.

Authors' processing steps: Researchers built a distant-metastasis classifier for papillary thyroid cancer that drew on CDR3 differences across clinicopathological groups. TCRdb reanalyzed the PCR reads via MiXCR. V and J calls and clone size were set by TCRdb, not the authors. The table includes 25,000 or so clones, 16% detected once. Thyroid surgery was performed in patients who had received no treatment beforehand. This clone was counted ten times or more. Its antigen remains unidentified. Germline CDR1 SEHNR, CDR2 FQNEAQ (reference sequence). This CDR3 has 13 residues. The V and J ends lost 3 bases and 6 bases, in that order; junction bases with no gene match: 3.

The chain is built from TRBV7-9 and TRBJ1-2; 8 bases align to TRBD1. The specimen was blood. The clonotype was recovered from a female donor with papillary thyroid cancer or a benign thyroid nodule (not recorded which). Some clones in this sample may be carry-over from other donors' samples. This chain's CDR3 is CASSFWTGNGYTF. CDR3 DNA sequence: TGTGCCAGCAGCTTCTGGACAGGGAATGGCTACACCTTC.